The clone carrying this TCR beta chain turned up a few times. These data come from a study of T cells in Graves' hyperthyroidism and ophthalmopathy. As for the study in general: Blood was drawn when the patient was first diagnosed and still untreated.

Absence of ophthalmopathy progression within 18 months defined stable Graves' hyperthyroidism. From RNA transcripts, TCR beta CDR3 regions were amplified. In the first-round RT-PCR of the TCR CDR3, the HTBI primer set was used. MiXCR, run by TCRdb on the multiplex PCR reads, gives a single entry per CDR3 protein. The data show 300,000 to 450,000 distinct CDR3 sequences, with about 15% seen just once and 11% held by the top ten. CDR1 and CDR2 (germline): MRHNA, SNTAGT. The CDR3 is made up of 14 amino acids. Trimming removed 3 bases from V and 4 bases from J, with 9 bases in between. The sequence derives from a woman aged 55-70 years with Graves' hyperthyroidism. Sequencing was carried out using blood. The rearrangement uses TRBV6-4 and TRBJ2-2; a possible D gene is TRBD2 (6 bases). The CDR3 reads CASSDPTSTGELFF. The CDR3 nucleotides read TGTGCCAGCAGTGATCCGACTAGCACCGGGGAGCTGTTTTTT.